A single sample is the source of the 18 T cell receptor beta chains below, sequenced in a study of blood T cell repertoires in COVID-19. Sequencing used immunoSEQ multiplex PCR; TCRdb keeps in-frame clones, though not all of them. The profile covers about 150,000 clones, with approximately 84% appearing a single time and roughly 4.4% taken by the ten largest. The sequenced material came from peripheral blood. The receptors come from a human donor in a cohort sampled during active COVID-19.

The V and J genes are TRBV10-2 and TRBJ1-4; D might be TRBD1 (5 bases). Germline values: CDR1 WSHSY, CDR2 SAAADI. The germline V and J ends were trimmed by 1 base and 2 bases, with 11 bases remaining between them. There are 16 residues in the CDR3. CDR3 residues: CASSELLGRTNEKLFF. The CDR3 nucleotides are TGCGCCAGCAGTGAGTTGTTGGGGCGCACTAATGAAAAACTGTTTTTT.

The V gene is TRBV6-1, the J gene TRBJ2-7; 9 bases are shared with TRBD1. The CDR3 consists of 17 residues. After removal of 3 bases from V and 0 bases from J, the junction contained 9 bases not matched to a gene. Germline values: CDR1 MNHNS, CDR2 SASEGT. CDR3 region: CASSDDSGTGSSYEQYF. CDR3 coding DNA: TGTGCCAGCAGTGACGATTCCGGGACAGGGAGCTCCTACGAGCAGTACTTC.

V and J are TRBV23-1 and TRBJ1-5, with 7 bases aligning to TRBD1. TRBV23-1 is reported as an ORF; its role is uncertain. J was trimmed by 4 bases and V by 8 bases; bases with no gene match: 14. This CDR3 region has 16 residues. The CDR3 DNA sequence: TGCGCCAGCGGAAAAACAGGGGAGAGGTTTAATCAGCCCCAGCATTTT. Translating it yields CASGKTGERFNQPQHF.

The chain carries TRBV27 and TRBJ1-1; 8 bases fit TRBD1. This CDR3 contains 14 residues. Trimming took 4 bases from V and 1 from J; bases not matched to a gene: 2. Germline lookup yields CDR1 MNHEY and CDR2 SMNVEV (reference sequence). CDR3 nucleotide sequence: TGTGCCAGCAGTTACGGGACAGGGAACACTGAAGCTTTCTTT. Its protein is CASSYGTGNTEAFF.

The CDR3 DNA sequence: TGCGCCAGCAGCCAAGGGTTGGCTCCTAGCACAGATACGCAGTATTTT. Protein sequence: CASSQGLAPSTDTQYF. The rearrangement uses TRBV4-1 and TRBJ2-3; D uncertain. The CDR3 extends over 16 amino acids. CDR1 and CDR2 from the germline V gene are MGHRA and YSYEKL. Trimming removed 1 base at V and 0 bases at J, with 11 bases between.

This chain uses TRBV6-5 with TRBJ1-5; D is ambiguous. There are 15 residues in the CDR3. V was pared by 0 bases and J by 1 base, with 7 bases between. CDR1 is MNHEY, CDR2 SVGAGI, per germline. The CDR3 loop reads CASSYSIYSNQPQHF. The CDR3 region has the DNA TGTGCCAGCAGTTACTCTATCTACAGCAATCAGCCCCAGCATTTT.

Comments on this clone: Different DNA sequences within this sample yield the same CDR3. The J gene is TRBJ1-4, the V gene TRBV4-1; 7 nucleotides line up with TRBD1. With 1 base clipped from V and 3 bases from J, the junction kept 2 bases outside the gene matches. Germline assignment: CDR1 MGHRA and CDR2 YSYEKL. This CDR3 spans 15 amino acids. CDR3 sequence reads: CASSQADRSNEKLFF. In DNA form, the CDR3 reads TGCGCCAGCAGCCAAGCGGACAGGTCTAATGAAAAACTGTTTTTT.

The gene calls are TRBV10-1 and TRBJ2-7, with 9 positions matching TRBD1. Germline loops: CDR1 WNHNN, CDR2 SYGVQD (reference sequence). J gave up 5 bases and V 11 bases, and 19 bases lay outside the gene matches. The CDR3 covers 16 residues. Written as DNA, the CDR3 is TGCGCCGCTCCCCTTCCTCCCGGGACAGGGCGCCACGAGCAGTACTTC. This codes for CAAPLPPGTGRHEQYF.

This rearrangement joins TRBV6-7 to TRBJ1-2, with 11 bases fitting TRBD1. TRBV6-7 is assigned to the ORF class and has an uncertain function. Losses at the gene ends were 0 bases for V and 2 bases for J; bases not matched to a gene: 5. The CDR3 is 17 amino acids. CDR3 sequence: CASSYSPRTGGNYGYTF. DNA for the CDR3: TGTGCCAGCAGTTACTCTCCCAGGACAGGGGGCAACTATGGCTACACCTTC.

This clone appeared once. This specimen includes other DNA sequences encoding the same CDR3. The V and J genes are TRBV9 and TRBJ2-5; 7 positions match TRBD2. Germline V CDR1 and CDR2: SGDLS, YYNGEE. The J segment lost 3 bases and the V segment lost 0 bases, leaving 2 bases of the junction unmatched. The CDR3 is 14 amino acids. CDR3 nucleotide sequence: TGTGCCAGCAGCGTAGGTCTAGCGGAAGAGACCCAGTACTTC. As protein: CASSVGLAEETQYF.

This chain uses TRBV10-3 with TRBJ2-6, with D possibly matching TRBD1 (5 bases). The V and J ends lost 4 bases and 0 bases respectively, with 10 bases between them. Germline V gives CDR1 ENHRY, CDR2 SYGVKD. This CDR3 is built from 16 residues. CDR3 nucleotides: TGTGCCATCAGTGGACAGCCAAACTCTGGGGCCAACGTCCTGACTTTC. Translation gives CAISGQPNSGANVLTF.

The V call is TRBV9, the J call TRBJ2-2; 9 nucleotides align to TRBD1. Per germline, CDR1 SGDLS and CDR2 YYNGEE. There are 16 residues in the CDR3. The V and J ends lost 3 bases and 5 bases, in that order; junction bases with no gene match: 8. CDR3 residues: CASSGYGTGLTGELFF. In nucleotides, the CDR3 is TGTGCCAGCAGCGGTTACGGGACAGGGCTTACCGGGGAGCTGTTTTTT.

This chain's CDR3 is CASRGVQETQYF. The CDR3 nucleotides are TGTGCCAGCAGAGGGGTTCAAGAGACCCAGTACTTC. The chain combines TRBV6-5 with TRBJ2-5; tentatively, D is TRBD1 (5 bases). V lost 6 bases and J 2 bases, leaving 7 bases between the germline ends. The CDR3 contains 12 residues. Germline V gene data show CDR1 as MNHEY and CDR2 as SVGAGI.

V and J are TRBV2 and TRBJ2-6, with D tentatively TRBD1 (6 bases). The V gene lost 7 bases and the J gene lost 0 bases, with 19 bases spanning the gap. The CDR3 is 18 residues long. The germline CDR1 and CDR2 sequences are SNHLY and FYNNEI. CDR3 sequence: CASNKQGPPFSGANVLTF. The CDR3 coding sequence is TGTGCCAGCAACAAACAGGGTCCACCCTTCTCTGGGGCCAACGTCCTGACTTTC. Full variable domain (outside the CDR3, taken from reference TRBV2 and TRBJ2-6): EPEVTQTPSHQVTQMGQEVILRCVPISNHLYFYWYRQILGQKVEFLVSFYNNEISEKSEIFDDQFSVERPDGSNFTLKIRSTKLEDSAMYFCASNKQGPPFSGANVLTFGAGSRLTVL.

The chain recombines TRBV11-2 with TRBJ2-2; TRBD1 might be the D (6 bases). The CDR3 totals 14 residues. Germline V lookup: CDR1 SGHAT, CDR2 FQNNGV. The V gene lost 1 base and the J gene lost 7 bases, with 10 bases spanning the gap. The CDR3 loop reads CASSLAGGGGELFF. CDR3 bases: TGTGCCAGCAGCTTAGCTGGGGGCGGCGGGGAGCTGTTTTTT.

This chain joins TRBV28 and TRBJ1-5; unclear D gene. CDR1 is MDHEN, CDR2 SYDVKM, per germline. This CDR3 is 15 amino acids long. V dropped 3 bases and J dropped 1 base, with 10 bases sitting between them. The CDR3 region is CASSFKQWSNQPQHF. In DNA, the CDR3 is TGTGCCAGCAGTTTTAAACAGTGGAGCAATCAGCCCCAGCATTTT.

The CDR3 loop is CASTFQRGNVGTQYF. The DNA of the CDR3 is TGTGCCAGCACCTTTCAGCGGGGCAACGTGGGGACCCAGTACTTC. This chain joins TRBV7-2 and TRBJ2-5; the match to TRBD2 covers 7 bases. This CDR3 region has 15 residues. Germline CDR1 and CDR2: SGHTA and FQGNSA. V dropped 7 bases and J dropped 7; count of bases not matched to a gene: 15.

V is TRBV3-1 (or the pseudogene TRBV3-2) and J is TRBJ1-5; TRBD1 matches 7 bases. In germline, CDR1 is LGHDT, CDR2 YNNKEL (reference sequence). Trimming at V came to 1 base and at J to 9 bases, leaving 3 bases not matched to a gene. The CDR3 is 13 residues long. This CDR3 reads CASSQGQGRPQHF. CDR3 DNA: TGTGCCAGCAGCCAAGGACAGGGTCGGCCCCAGCATTTT.